The 28 T cell receptor beta chains below come from one sample, sequenced in a study of regulatory T cells in long-lasting Graves disease. Stated time point: persistent/refractory GD, antithyroid drugs over 5 years with positive TRAb. RNA from PBMCs was the source of the TCR library. Building the TCR beta libraries relied on iRepertoire HTBI primers, and CDR3 regions underwent Arm-PCR. TCRdb re-derived calls from the multiplex PCR reads in MiXCR, one entry per CDR3 protein. The profile shows almost 350,000 distinct CDR3 sequences, about 20% of them singletons. The sample consisted of peripheral blood mononuclear cells (PBMCs), taken when the disease was refractory, from a patient treated with antithyroid drugs. These receptor sequences come from a female donor with Graves disease.

This clonotype was picked up many times. This chain uses TRBV3-1 with TRBJ2-7; D tentatively reads TRBD1 or TRBD2 (5 bases each). Germline V lookup: CDR1 LGHDT, CDR2 YNNKEL (reference sequence). Trimming left V 4 bases short and J 2 bases short, with 12 bases between. The CDR3 contains 14 residues. The CDR3 here is CASSRRDGPYEQYF. CDR3 DNA: TGTGCCAGCAGCCGACGGGACGGCCCCTACGAGCAGTACTTC.

This clonotype was recorded at least ten times. The chain has TRBV5-5 and TRBJ2-4; D not resolved. Trimming removed 0 bases at V and 4 bases at J, with 8 bases between. The CDR3 consists of 14 residues. Germline lookup yields CDR1 SGHKS and CDR2 YYEKEE (reference sequence). The CDR3: CASSLEYQKNIQYF. The CDR3 bases are TGTGCCAGCAGCTTGGAATATCAGAAAAACATTCAGTACTTC.

This clonotype has ten or more counts. The chain has TRBV7-8 and TRBJ1-4, with TRBD1 as a possible D gene (5 bases). The CDR3 is made up of 16 amino acids. Germline CDR1 SGHVS, CDR2 FQNEAQ. V was shortened by 1 base and J by 2 bases, with 11 bases between the two germline ends. CDR3 DNA sequence: TGTGCCAGCAGCTTAGGGTTCGGGGGGACTAATGAAAAACTGTTTTTT. Translated: CASSLGFGGTNEKLFF.

This chain links TRBV19 with TRBJ1-5, with D hard to call. The CDR3 has 13 amino acids. Trimming stripped 9 bases from V and 11 bases from J, with 20 bases between. Germline values: CDR1 LNHDA, CDR2 SQIVND (reference sequence). DNA of the CDR3: TGTGCCAGCGGTGAGGGTCAAGCGGGAGCCCAGCATTTT. This translates into CASGEGQAGAQHF.

This clonotype showed up just a few times. CDR3 in amino acids: CASSQTSAISYEQYF. The CDR3 coding sequence is TGTGCCAGCAGCCAAACTAGCGCTATCTCCTACGAGCAGTACTTC. The J gene is TRBJ2-7, the V gene TRBV11-2; 7 nucleotides align to TRBD2. This CDR3 region has 15 residues. Germline assignment: CDR1 SGHAT and CDR2 FQNNGV. V dropped 5 bases and J dropped 0; count of bases not matched to a gene: 7.

For the CDR3, the DNA is TGCGCCAGCAGCCAAGAAGGTAGTACAGGGAGCTATGGCTACACCTTC. Amino acid sequence: CASSQEGSTGSYGYTF. This rearrangement joins TRBV4-1 to TRBJ1-2; weak D call: TRBD1 (6 bases). The V end lost 0 bases, the J end lost 4 bases, and 15 bases lay between the germline ends. The CDR3 has 16 residues. CDR1 MGHRA and CDR2 YSYEKL come from the germline V gene.

Many counts were recorded for this clonotype. The rearrangement uses TRBV28 and TRBJ2-5; D unresolved. This CDR3 spans 13 amino acids. Germline CDR1 MDHEN, CDR2 SYDVKM. The germline V and J ends were trimmed by 3 bases and 5 bases, with 10 bases remaining between them. The CDR3 DNA follows: TGTGCCAGCAGTTTGTTTGGCGGCGAGACCCAGTACTTC. Translated: CASSLFGGETQYF.

There are many counts of this clonotype. This chain joins TRBV30 and TRBJ2-7, with D maybe TRBD1 (6 bases). V was trimmed by 0 bases and J by 5 bases, leaving 11 bases between them. The germline V gene encodes CDR1 GTSNPN and CDR2 SVGIG (reference sequence). The CDR3 has 13 residues. The CDR3 protein is CAWSVFRGNEQYF. For the CDR3, the DNA is TGTGCCTGGAGTGTTTTTAGGGGGAACGAGCAGTACTTC.

This clonotype was found many times. The V and J genes are TRBV12-3 or TRBV12-4 and TRBJ1-2, with TRBD1 matching over 7 bases. The ends lost 5 bases at V and 6 bases at J; junction bases unmatched: 9. The CDR3 runs to 14 residues. CDR3 DNA: TGTGCCAGCAGTCACGGCCGGGACAGACATGGCTACACCTTC. Encoded protein: CASSHGRDRHGYTF.

On this clonotype: The junction departs from germline at one end; a sequencing error may be responsible. The chain combines TRBV5-5 with TRBJ1-1; D perhaps matches TRBD1 (6 bases). This CDR3 has 16 amino acids. Germline V CDR1 and CDR2: SGHKS, YYEKEE (reference sequence). For the CDR3, the DNA is TGTGCCAGCAGCTTGGCCTGGGGGCCGTCGGGCACTAAAGCTTTCTTT. Translation: CASSLAWGPSGTKAFF.

To note about this clonotype: The germline gene is not matched at one end of the junction; a read error may be the cause. V usage is TRBV7-8 and J usage is TRBJ2-7; either TRBD1 or TRBD2 may supply D (5 bases each). Germline CDR1 reads SGHVS; CDR2 reads FQNEAQ. CDR3 size: 15 residues. CDR3 sequence: CASRRARGSSYEQCF. CDR3 sequence (DNA): TGTGCCAGCAGGAGGGCCCGGGGCTCATCCTACGAGCAGTGCTTC.

This clonotype has just a few counts. The chain employs TRBV5-1 and TRBJ2-7; perhaps TRBD1 as D (5 bases). The germline V gene has CDR1 SGHRS and CDR2 YFSETQ. V lost 1 base and J 5 bases, leaving 16 bases between the germline ends. This CDR3 is 15 amino acids long. CDR3 in DNA: TGCGCCAGCAGCTTGCGGGTAGGGGCGGTAAACGAGCAGTACTTC. The encoded protein is CASSLRVGAVNEQYF.

This clonotype was counted at least ten times. This chain uses TRBV7-9 with TRBJ1-1; D is unclear. Per the germline V gene, CDR1 is SEHNR and CDR2 is FQNEAQ (reference sequence). This CDR3 contains 10 residues. Trimming took off 8 bases at V and 6 bases at J, with 7 bases between the two ends. The CDR3 DNA follows: TGTGCCAGCTCAATCTCTGAAGCTTTCTTT. This translates into CASSISEAFF.

Remarks on this clonotype: A single base separates this from a much larger clone, so it may be a read error. The chain's CDR3 is CASGGSQGTQYF. The CDR3 DNA follows: TGTGCCAGTGGCGGTTCCCAAGGGACCCAGTACTTC. This rearrangement joins TRBV11-3 to TRBJ2-5; D remains ambiguous. The CDR3 consists of 12 residues. The germline CDR1 and CDR2 sequences are SGHNT and YENEEA.

V usage is TRBV6-1 and J usage is TRBJ2-5; 8 positions agree with TRBD2. The CDR3 totals 15 residues. V shed 7 bases, J shed 5 bases, and the junction held 12 bases outside the gene matches. Germline CDR1 reads MNHNS; CDR2 reads SASEGT. CDR3 bases: TGTGCCAGCACGGCGGGGGGCACCCGGGCCGAGACCCAGTACTTC. Its protein product is CASTAGGTRAETQYF.

This clonotype was detected only a few times. The genes are TRBV20-1 and TRBJ2-7, with a weak D call TRBD2 (7 bases). The CDR3 spans 14 residues. Looked up from germline, CDR1 is DFQATT and CDR2 is SNEGSKA (reference sequence). The V gene lost 1 base and the J gene lost 6 bases, with 16 bases spanning the gap. CDR3 DNA sequence: TGCAGTGCTAGAGGGGGGGGCGCTTCAGGCGAGCAGTACTTC. Encoded protein: CSARGGGASGEQYF.

This clonotype has ten or more counts. This chain joins TRBV3-1 and TRBJ1-1; no clear D gene. Germline-derived CDR1 and CDR2 are LGHDT and YNNKEL (reference sequence). This CDR3 region has 14 residues. Trimming stripped 4 bases from V and 1 base from J, with 10 bases between. The CDR3 is CASSLRETNTEAFF. The CDR3 bases are TGTGCCAGCAGCCTTCGGGAGACGAACACTGAAGCTTTCTTT.

This clonotype appeared a few times. CDR3 in amino acids: CASSVVDGGPYEQYF. CDR3 in DNA: TGTGCCAGCAGCGTAGTGGACGGGGGACCCTACGAGCAGTACTTC. The chain is built from TRBV9 and TRBJ2-7; D is perhaps TRBD2 (6 bases). Trimming took off 0 bases at V and 2 bases at J, with 12 bases between the two ends. Germline V CDR1 and CDR2: SGDLS, YYNGEE. CDR3 length equals 15 residues.

CDR3 protein: CASSPTRDREAFF. Here the CDR3 DNA reads TGTGCCAGCAGTCCCACCCGGGACAGGGAAGCTTTCTTT. The chain uses TRBV6-1 and TRBJ1-1; 8 nucleotides line up with TRBD1. V lost 5 bases and J lost 8; bases outside the gene matches: 7. This CDR3 region has 13 residues. Per the germline V gene, CDR1 is MNHNS and CDR2 is SASEGT.

The table lists this clonotype with a few counts. The chain couples TRBV9 to TRBJ1-3; D unclear. Trimming took 3 bases from V and 4 from J, leaving 17 bases between them. The CDR3 loop spans 16 amino acids. Germline V CDR1 and CDR2: SGDLS, YYNGEE. The CDR3 sequence is CASSERAGFGGNTIYF. The CDR3 bases are TGTGCCAGCAGCGAACGAGCGGGGTTCGGCGGAAACACCATATATTTT. Full variable domain (remainder filled in from reference TRBV9 and TRBJ1-3): DSGVTQTPKHLITATGQRVTLRCSPRSGDLSVYWYQQSLDQGLQFLIQYYNGEERAKGNILERFSAQQFPDLHSELNLSSLELGDSALYFCASSERAGFGGNTIYFGEGSWLTVV.

This chain uses TRBV2 with TRBJ2-1; 13 bases map to TRBD2. From germline, CDR1 is SNHLY and CDR2 FYNNEI. The trim removed 10 bases at V and 4 bases at J, leaving 7 bases unmatched. The CDR3 runs 15 residues. For the CDR3, the DNA is TGTGCCAAAAGACCGGGACTAGCGGGATACAATGAGCAGTTCTTC. It yields the protein CAKRPGLAGYNEQFF.

Many counts were recorded for this clonotype. J is TRBJ2-5 and V is TRBV28; no definite D call. Per germline, CDR1 MDHEN and CDR2 SYDVKM. There are 13 residues in the CDR3. V lost 2 bases, J lost 5 bases, and 9 bases lay in between. The CDR3 reads CASSLGFRETQYF. The CDR3 nucleotides are TGTGCCAGCAGTTTAGGATTCCGCGAGACCCAGTACTTC.

The chain recombines TRBV9 with TRBJ2-5, with D perhaps assigned TRBD1 or TRBD2 (5 bases each). Germline CDR1 is SGDLS and CDR2 is YYNGEE. V was shortened by 3 bases and J by 7 bases, with 16 bases between the two germline ends. The CDR3 totals 14 residues. The CDR3 DNA reads as TGTGCCAGCAGCGAGGACACTGCGGCGGGGACCCAGTACTTC. Translation gives CASSEDTAAGTQYF.

This clonotype has more than one count but fewer than ten. V and J are TRBV7-9 and TRBJ1-1, with D possibly matching TRBD1 (5 bases). The CDR3 is made up of 14 amino acids. V lost 1 base to trimming and J lost 5 bases, with 11 bases between them. Germline V CDR1 and CDR2: SEHNR, FQNEAQ (reference sequence). CDR3 amino acids: CASSLGAGWTEAFF. CDR3 sequence (DNA): TGTGCCAGCAGCTTAGGGGCAGGGTGGACTGAAGCTTTCTTT.

Many counts were recorded for this clonotype. The genes are TRBV7-8 and TRBJ1-2; D is uncertain. The CDR3 is 13 residues long. CDR1 and CDR2 from the germline V gene are SGHVS and FQNEAQ. Trimming left V 7 bases short and J 8 bases short, with 17 bases between. Here the CDR3 reads CASTTRGLEGYTF. In DNA form, the CDR3 reads TGTGCCAGCACGACCCGAGGGCTGGAAGGCTACACCTTC. Full variable domain (rest looked up from reference TRBV7-8 and TRBJ1-2): GAGVSQSPRYKVAKRGQDVALRCDPISGHVSLFWYQQALGQGPEFLTYFQNEAQLDKSGLPSDRFFAERPEGSVSTLKIQRTQQEDSAVYLCASTTRGLEGYTFGSGTRLTVV.

This clonotype showed up just a few times. The chain links TRBV20-1 to TRBJ1-2; D call uncertain. The CDR3 is made up of 13 amino acids. Trimming shortened V by 0 bases and J by 3 bases, and 8 bases separated the two germline ends. Germline lookup yields CDR1 DFQATT and CDR2 SNEGSKA (reference sequence). The CDR3 is CSARDPWHYGYTF. CDR3 bases: TGCAGTGCTAGAGATCCTTGGCACTATGGCTACACCTTC.

This clonotype was counted at least ten times. The genes are TRBV20-1 and TRBJ1-1; TRBD1 agrees at 7 bases. The length of the CDR3 is 12 residues. J gave up 2 bases and V 8 bases, and 5 bases lay outside the gene matches. CDR1 and CDR2 (germline): DFQATT, SNEGSKA (reference sequence). The CDR3 region is CSPGTDNTEAFF. The CDR3 DNA sequence: TGCAGTCCCGGGACAGATAACACTGAAGCTTTCTTT.

V usage is TRBV19 and J usage is TRBJ1-1, with D possibly being TRBD1 (5 bases). This CDR3 comprises 13 residues. CDR1 LNHDA and CDR2 SQIVND come from the germline V gene (reference sequence). V lost 1 base to trimming and J lost 7 bases, with 10 bases between them. The CDR3 here is CASSIGGAIEAFF. Written as DNA, the CDR3 is TGTGCCAGTAGTATAGGCGGGGCTATTGAAGCTTTCTTT. The whole variable domain, remainder taken from reference TRBV19 and TRBJ1-1, is DGGITQSPKYLFRKEGQNVTLSCEQNLNHDAMYWYRQDPGQGLRLIYYSQIVNDFQKGDIAEGYSVSREKKESFPLTVTSAQKNPTAFYLCASSIGGAIEAFFGQGTRLTVV.